The 11 T cell receptor delta chains in this list originate from one sample, sequenced in a study of gammadelta T cells in human blood. TCRdb re-called clones from the RT-PCR reads via CATT. Of 300 to 350 delta-chain clones in the sample, around 21% were seen once. The material sequenced was Vgamma9Vdelta2 gamma-delta T cells from fetal blood. The source of these receptors is a human fetus.

This clone was recorded a few times. A read error is the likely source, as a far larger clone sits one nucleotide away. The chain has TRDV2 and TRDJ3; 13 bases agree with TRDD3. The CDR3 covers 19 residues. Per germline, CDR1 GEAIGNYY and CDR2 EKD. DNA for the CDR3: TGTGCCTGTGACCCCGTACTGGGGGATACGACCTGGGACACCCAACAGATGTTTTTC. Its protein is CACDPVLGDTTWDTQQMFF.

This clone was recorded a few times. The TCRdb record carries a much larger clone's protein, which differs from this DNA's translation at residue 10; a read error is the likely cause, and the protein listed here is the DNA translation. This chain joins TRDV2 and TRDJ3; 13 nucleotides agree with TRDD3. In the absence of a J gene in TCRdb, the DNA was matched to germline to assign it here. The trim removed 3 bases at V and 2 bases at J, leaving 3 bases unmatched. Germline CDR1 reads GEAIGNYY; CDR2 reads EKD. This CDR3 contains 18 residues. The CDR3 DNA reads TGTGCCTGTGACTACTGGGGGATACGCCCCTGGGACACCCGACAGATGTTTTTC. As protein: CACDYWGIRPWDTRQMFF.

This clone was observed a handful of times. A read error is the likely source, as a far larger clone sits one nucleotide away. The same CDR3 also results from other DNA sequences found in this sample. This chain links TRDV2 with TRDJ2; D call uncertain. The CDR3 spans 14 residues. Trimming cost V 0 bases and J 3 bases, with 7 bases left between them. Germline CDR1 is GEAIGNYY and CDR2 is EKD. DNA for the CDR3: TGTGCCTGTGACACCGTGGGTGTGACAGCACAACTCTTCTTT. This translates into CACDTVGVTAQLFF.

This clone has a handful of counts. The TCRdb protein, from a much larger clone, departs from this DNA's translation at residue 4, likely by read error; the protein shown derives from the DNA. The rearrangement joins TRDV2 to TRDJ3, with 11 bases matching TRDD3. The CDR3 totals 17 residues. V lost 5 bases, J lost 2 bases, and 4 bases stayed unmatched. CDR1 and CDR2 from the germline V gene are GEAIGNYY and EKD. CDR3 sequence reads: CACVILGDTWDTRQMFF. The CDR3 nucleotides read TGTGCCTGTGTCATACTGGGGGATACCTGGGACACCCGACAGATGTTTTTC.

As for this clone: The protein TCRdb gives is from a much larger clone and does not agree with this DNA's translation at residue 4, likely a read error; the protein shown here comes from the DNA. The chain recombines TRDV2 with TRDJ3, with 9 bases identical to TRDD3. The CDR3 has 19 residues. The germline V gene has CDR1 GEAIGNYY and CDR2 EKD. In nucleotides, the CDR3 is TGTGCCTGTGCCACCGTACTGGGGGACCGCTCCTGGGACACCCGACAGATGTTTTTC. Its protein is CACATVLGDRSWDTRQMFF.

A note on this clone: For this DNA, TCRdb reports the protein of a much larger clone, which diverges at residue 14, most likely from a read error; the protein presented here is translated directly from the DNA. The V call is TRDV2, the J call TRDJ3; 13 bases line up with TRDD3. The CDR3 extends over 19 amino acids. Per the germline V gene, CDR1 is GEAIGNYY and CDR2 is EKD. The CDR3 protein is CACDPVLGDTTWDPRQMFF. The CDR3 DNA reads TGTGCCTGTGACCCCGTACTGGGGGATACGACCTGGGACCCCCGACAGATGTTTTTC.

As concerns this clone: The protein TCRdb lists belongs to a much larger clone and differs from this DNA's translation at residue 3, which points to a read error; the protein shown is made from the DNA. The chain employs TRDV2 and TRDJ2; possible D gene TRDD3, 6 bases. Assignment of the J gene here rests on matching the DNA to germline, because TCRdb gives none. Per the germline V gene, CDR1 is GEAIGNYY and CDR2 is EKD. This CDR3 has 14 amino acids. This CDR3 reads CASDTVGVTAQLFF. In DNA, the CDR3 is TGTGCCAGTGACACCGTGGGGGTGACAGCACAACTCTTCTTT.

This clone was seen a few times. TCRdb's listed protein matches a much larger clone and diverges from this DNA's translation at residue 11, likely through a read error; the protein shown comes from the DNA. The genes are TRDV2 and TRDJ2, with 9 bases lining up with TRDD3. This CDR3 is built from 17 residues. Germline V gene sequence: CDR1 GEAIGNYY, CDR2 EKD. After removal of 1 base from V and 5 bases from J, the junction contained 10 bases not matched to a gene. CDR3 amino acids: CACDTRTGGGITAQLFF. DNA for the CDR3: TGTGCCTGTGACACGAGAACTGGGGGAGGTATAACAGCACAACTCTTCTTT.

In its sample, this clone was seen a few times. The TCRdb protein comes from a much larger clone and disagrees with this DNA's translation at residue 9, likely due to a read error; the protein given here is derived from the DNA. V and J are TRDV2 and TRDJ3; TRDD3 matches at 9 bases. As TCRdb names no J gene, one was assigned here on the basis of a DNA match to germline. The CDR3 consists of 17 residues. Germline V gene sequence: CDR1 GEAIGNYY, CDR2 EKD. J lost 2 bases, V lost 4 bases, and 5 bases had no gene match. CDR3 amino acids: CACDTGGLPWDTRQMFF. CDR3 sequence (DNA): TGTGCCTGTGATACTGGGGGACTCCCCTGGGACACCCGACAGATGTTTTTC.

J is TRDJ1 and V is TRDV1; D not resolved. TCRdb is silent on the J gene; assignment here came from matching the DNA to germline. Germline values: CDR1 TSWWSYY, CDR2 QGS. Trimming shortened V by 6 bases and J by 7 bases, and 15 bases separated the two germline ends. The CDR3 runs to 13 residues. The CDR3 nucleotides read TGTGCTCTTGGTTCTACTCCGCCAACTAAACTCATCTTT. As protein: CALGSTPPTKLIF.

About this clone: The protein TCRdb lists belongs to a much larger clone and differs from this DNA's translation at residue 7, which points to a read error; the protein shown is made from the DNA. The genes are TRDV2 and TRDJ3; 10 bases are shared with TRDD3. V lost 3 bases, J lost 2 bases, and 9 bases stayed unmatched. The length of the CDR3 is 19 residues. The germline V gene encodes CDR1 GEAIGNYY and CDR2 EKD. The CDR3 loop is CACDPVPGDTTWDTRQMFF. CDR3 bases: TGTGCCTGTGACCCCGTACCGGGGGATACGACCTGGGACACCCGACAGATGTTTTTC.